One and the same sample provided the 15 T cell receptor beta chains below, sequenced in a study of cytomegalovirus exposure and HLA in healthy donors. Vbeta (60) and Jbeta (13) primers were used in the PCR. Clones were read by immunoSEQ multiplex PCR, and TCRdb kept only the in-frame ones, dropping some. The sample yields around 280,000 clones, about 90% seen once. Material for sequencing was PBMCs. The source is a young woman in good health and CMV-seronegative.

The chain uses TRBV6-5 and TRBJ2-1; D possibly corresponds to TRBD2 (5 bases). This CDR3 is 14 amino acids long. Per the germline V gene, CDR1 is MNHEY and CDR2 is SVGAGI. Trimming removed 1 base at V and 8 bases at J, with 12 bases between. The CDR3 loop is CASSYFGKDDEQFF. For the CDR3, the DNA is TGTGCCAGCAGTTACTTCGGGAAGGATGATGAGCAGTTCTTC.

The chain carries TRBV4-1 and TRBJ2-2, with D possibly being TRBD1 (5 bases). The germline V and J ends were trimmed by 6 bases and 6 bases, with 14 bases remaining between them. This CDR3 spans 14 amino acids. Germline V lookup: CDR1 MGHRA, CDR2 YSYEKL. For the CDR3, the DNA is TGCGCCAGCAGACACGGACCCAGGGCCGGGGAGCTGTTTTTT. This gives the protein CASRHGPRAGELFF.

In the case of this clone: The junction differs from germline at one of its ends, possibly a read error. The V call is TRBV7-9, the J call TRBJ1-2, with 7 positions matching TRBD1. The CDR3 length is 15 residues. Germline V gene data show CDR1 as SEHNR and CDR2 as FQNEAQ (reference sequence). The CDR3 coding sequence is TGTTCCAGCAGCTTGTCGACAGGGACTAACTATGGCTACACCTTC. Translating gives CSSSLSTGTNYGYTF.

The chain has TRBV7-8 and TRBJ1-5, with D perhaps matching TRBD1 (5 bases). The V and J ends lost 1 base and 8 bases respectively, with 12 bases between them. Per the germline V gene, CDR1 is SGHVS and CDR2 is FQNEAQ. The CDR3 contains 14 residues. CDR3 sequence: CASSLEPGGEPQHF. The CDR3 coding sequence is TGTGCCAGCAGCTTAGAACCGGGAGGGGAGCCCCAGCATTTT.

This clone was detected once. The chain is built from TRBV4-1 and TRBJ2-3, with 8 bases that match TRBD2. CDR3 length: 16 amino acids. With 1 base clipped from V and 2 bases from J, the junction kept 5 bases outside the gene matches. Germline-derived CDR1 and CDR2 are MGHRA and YSYEKL. This CDR3 reads CASSQGVAGYTDTQYF. As DNA, the CDR3 is TGCGCCAGCAGCCAAGGGGTAGCGGGGTACACAGATACGCAGTATTTT.

The chain has TRBV19 and TRBJ1-1; 10 bases are a match to TRBD1. With V trimmed by 6 bases and J by 0 bases, 10 bases remained unmatched. CDR1 is LNHDA, CDR2 SQIVND, per germline (reference sequence). The CDR3 length is 17 residues. Here the CDR3 DNA reads TGTGCCAGTAGCCCAAAGACAGGGGGCTCCCTGAACACTGAAGCTTTCTTT. Its protein is CASSPKTGGSLNTEAFF.

The rearrangement uses TRBV5-5 and TRBJ2-5, with TRBD2 as a possible D gene (5 bases). Germline V lookup: CDR1 SGHKS, CDR2 YYEKEE (reference sequence). The CDR3 loop spans 11 amino acids. V lost 7 bases and J lost 5, with 9 bases in between. The CDR3 loop is CASLRGETQYF. The CDR3 nucleotides are TGTGCCAGCTTAAGAGGGGAGACCCAGTACTTC.

The chain joins TRBV11-2 to TRBJ2-7; 7 positions match TRBD1. Per the germline V gene, CDR1 is SGHAT and CDR2 is FQNNGV. With V trimmed by 3 bases and J by 0 bases, 2 bases remained unmatched. The CDR3 totals 14 residues. CDR3 DNA: TGTGCCAGCAGCTTTGCAGGGGGCTCCTACGAGCAGTACTTC. Amino acids: CASSFAGGSYEQYF.

The V call is TRBV30, the J call TRBJ2-7; 9 bases map to TRBD2. The CDR3 totals 15 residues. The J segment lost 3 bases and the V segment lost 5 bases, leaving 11 bases of the junction unmatched. Germline V CDR1 and CDR2: GTSNPN, SVGIG (reference sequence). CDR3 coding DNA: TGTGCCTGGCGCGCCACGCGGGGGGGGATCTACGAGCAGTACTTC. Translation gives CAWRATRGGIYEQYF.

The chain employs TRBV5-6 and TRBJ1-2; tentative D call: TRBD1 (6 bases). The CDR3 loop spans 15 amino acids. Per germline, CDR1 SGHDT and CDR2 YYEEEE. V gave up 5 bases and J gave up 4 bases, with 18 bases separating them. The CDR3 spells CASSSFSDRPYGYTF. Written as DNA, the CDR3 is TGTGCCAGCAGTTCGTTCTCGGACAGACCCTATGGCTACACCTTC.

The chain is built from TRBV6-4 and TRBJ2-1; 9 positions match TRBD1. The CDR3 is 14 amino acids. Trimming took 6 bases from V and 14 from J; bases not matched to a gene: 14. Looked up from germline, CDR1 is MRHNA and CDR2 is SNTAGT. Here the CDR3 DNA reads TGTGCCAGCAGACAGGGGGCGAGTTCTGATCGGGAGTTCTTC. It translates to CASRQGASSDREFF.

The rearrangement links TRBV2 to TRBJ2-1, with 9 bases lining up with TRBD2. This CDR3 contains 16 residues. Trimming at V came to 4 bases and at J to 0 bases, leaving 4 bases not matched to a gene. Per the germline V gene, CDR1 is SNHLY and CDR2 is FYNNEI. The CDR3 loop reads CASSAFSGSSYNEQFF. The CDR3 nucleotides are TGTGCCAGCAGTGCTTTTAGCGGGAGCTCCTACAATGAGCAGTTCTTC.

The rearrangement links TRBV2 to TRBJ2-1, with 12 bases identical to TRBD2. V dropped 6 bases and J dropped 6; count of bases not matched to a gene: 6. The CDR3 runs to 15 residues. Germline assignment: CDR1 SNHLY and CDR2 FYNNEI. The CDR3, as DNA: TGTGCCAGCAGCAAAGGACTAGCGGGACTCAATGAGCAGTTCTTC. Translation: CASSKGLAGLNEQFF.

This clone was detected a few times. The chain carries TRBV20-1 and TRBJ1-2; D gene uncertain. V was clipped by 0 bases and J by 8 bases, with 7 bases between them. The CDR3 extends over 11 amino acids. Per germline, CDR1 DFQATT and CDR2 SNEGSKA (reference sequence). CDR3 nucleotides: TGCAGTGCTAGAGATAGCGTGGGCTACACCTTC. Protein: CSARDSVGYTF.

The chain couples TRBV5-4 to TRBJ2-5; 7 positions agree with TRBD1. CDR1 is SGHNT and CDR2 is YYREEE in the germline V gene (reference sequence). The CDR3 runs to 17 residues. Losses at the gene ends were 1 base for V and 1 base for J; bases not matched to a gene: 10. DNA of the CDR3: TGTGCCAGCAGCTTGTATAGGGGGCAGGTGTCCCAAGAGACCCAGTACTTC. This codes for CASSLYRGQVSQETQYF.